This TCR beta chain was captured by sequencing in a study of shared clonotypes between healthy human individuals. Study-level findings and limits: Though the depth was large, rarefaction showed that sorted-subset sequencing was incomplete.

Produced via immunoSEQ multiplex PCR; TCRdb's table is partial and in-frame only. The sample has about 1 million clones; about three quarters are singletons. A note on this clone: What it binds is not known.

The CDR3 loop spans 15 amino acids. Germline values: CDR1 GTSNPN, CDR2 SVGIG (reference sequence). The ends lost 4 bases at V and 2 bases at J; junction bases unmatched: 9. The V call is TRBV30, the J call TRBJ2-3, with TRBD2 matching over 7 bases. Sequencing used memory CD4+ T cells sorted from blood. Noted subset: CD45RA-negative fraction. The source is a young man in good health. This CDR3 is CAWTPASGYTDTQYF. Here the CDR3 DNA reads TGTGCCTGGACTCCCGCTAGCGGTTACACAGATACGCAGTATTTT.